This T cell receptor (beta chain) was found in a study of blood T cell repertoires in COVID-19. Looking at the study overall: In each case, the material was cDNA or gDNA derived from T cells, B-cell-depleted T cells, or PBMCs.

Per the authors' pipeline: The authors estimated nucleated cell counts from reference gene primer amplification. Clones were sequenced by immunoSEQ multiplex PCR, and TCRdb holds only the in-frame ones, with some missing. V and J calls plus clone size are reproduced from that table; the DNA served to infer D and trimming. The data hold around 180,000 clones, with around 74% observed a single time. Material: peripheral blood. The sequence came from a woman of 80 years or more with acute or convalescent COVID-19.

In DNA form, the CDR3 reads TGTGCCAGCAGCCCGCCGGGGACTAGCGGGTATGCTGAGCAGTTCTTC. It codes for CASSPPGTSGYAEQFF. This chain connects TRBV7-8 to TRBJ2-1, with 12 bases identical to TRBD2. The CDR3 consists of 16 residues. Losses at the gene ends were 5 bases for V and 9 bases for J; bases not matched to a gene: 11. CDR1 and CDR2 from the germline V gene are SGHVS and FQNEAQ.